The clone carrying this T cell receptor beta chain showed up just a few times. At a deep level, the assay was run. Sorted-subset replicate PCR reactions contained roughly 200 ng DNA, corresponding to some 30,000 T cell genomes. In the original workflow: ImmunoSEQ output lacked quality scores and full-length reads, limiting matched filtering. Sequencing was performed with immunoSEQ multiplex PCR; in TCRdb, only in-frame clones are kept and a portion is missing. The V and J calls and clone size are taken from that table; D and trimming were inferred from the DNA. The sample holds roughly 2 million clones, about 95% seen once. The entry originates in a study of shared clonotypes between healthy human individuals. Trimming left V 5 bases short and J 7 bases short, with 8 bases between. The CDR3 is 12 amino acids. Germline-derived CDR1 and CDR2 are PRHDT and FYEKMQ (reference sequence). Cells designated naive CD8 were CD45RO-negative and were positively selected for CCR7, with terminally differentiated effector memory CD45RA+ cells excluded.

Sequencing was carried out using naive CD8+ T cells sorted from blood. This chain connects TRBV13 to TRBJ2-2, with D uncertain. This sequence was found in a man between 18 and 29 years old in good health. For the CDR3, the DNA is TGTGCCAGCAGCCCATGGGGCGGGGAGCTGTTTTTT. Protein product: CASSPWGGELFF.